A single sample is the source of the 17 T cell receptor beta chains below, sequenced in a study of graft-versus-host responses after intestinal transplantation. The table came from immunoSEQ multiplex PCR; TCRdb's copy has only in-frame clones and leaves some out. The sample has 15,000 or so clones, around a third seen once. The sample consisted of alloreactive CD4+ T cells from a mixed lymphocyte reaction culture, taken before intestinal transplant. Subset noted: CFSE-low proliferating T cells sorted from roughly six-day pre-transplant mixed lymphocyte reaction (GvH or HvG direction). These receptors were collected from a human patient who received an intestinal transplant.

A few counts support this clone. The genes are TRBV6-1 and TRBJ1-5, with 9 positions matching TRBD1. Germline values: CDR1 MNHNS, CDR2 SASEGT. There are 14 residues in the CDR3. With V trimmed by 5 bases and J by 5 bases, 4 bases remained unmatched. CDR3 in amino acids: CASSPRTGDQPQHF. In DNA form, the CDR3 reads TGTGCCAGCAGTCCGCGGACAGGGGATCAGCCCCAGCATTTT.

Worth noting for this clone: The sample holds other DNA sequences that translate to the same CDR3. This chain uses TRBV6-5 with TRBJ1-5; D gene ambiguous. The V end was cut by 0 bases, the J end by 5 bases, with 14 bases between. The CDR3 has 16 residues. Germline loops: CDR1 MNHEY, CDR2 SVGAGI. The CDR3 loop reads CASSYSGSTGDQPQHF. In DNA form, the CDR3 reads TGTGCCAGCAGTTACTCGGGGTCGACCGGGGATCAGCCCCAGCATTTT.

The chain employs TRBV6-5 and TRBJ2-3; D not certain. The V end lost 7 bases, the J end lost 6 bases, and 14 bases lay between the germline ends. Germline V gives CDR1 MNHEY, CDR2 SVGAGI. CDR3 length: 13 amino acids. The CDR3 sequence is CASMSLPWDTQYF. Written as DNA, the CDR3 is TGTGCCAGCATGAGCCTCCCCTGGGATACGCAGTATTTT.

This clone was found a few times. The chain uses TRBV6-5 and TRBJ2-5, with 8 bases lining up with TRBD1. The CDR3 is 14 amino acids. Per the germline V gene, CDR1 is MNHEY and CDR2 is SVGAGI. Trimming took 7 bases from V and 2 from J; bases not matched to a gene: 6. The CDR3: CASTVGQGQETQYF. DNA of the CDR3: TGTGCCAGCACCGTAGGACAGGGTCAAGAGACCCAGTACTTC.

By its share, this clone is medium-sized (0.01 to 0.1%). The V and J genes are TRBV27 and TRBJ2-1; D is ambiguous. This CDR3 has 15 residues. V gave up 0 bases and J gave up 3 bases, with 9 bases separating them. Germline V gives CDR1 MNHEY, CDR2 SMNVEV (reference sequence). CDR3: CASSLSRQYYNEQFF. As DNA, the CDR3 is TGTGCCAGCAGTTTATCCCGCCAGTACTACAATGAGCAGTTCTTC.

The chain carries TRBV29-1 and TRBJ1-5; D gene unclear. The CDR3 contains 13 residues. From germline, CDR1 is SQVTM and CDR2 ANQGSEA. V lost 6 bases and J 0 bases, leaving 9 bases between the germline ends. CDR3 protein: CSVRDDSNQPQHF. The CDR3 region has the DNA TGCAGCGTCAGAGACGATAGCAATCAGCCCCAGCATTTT.

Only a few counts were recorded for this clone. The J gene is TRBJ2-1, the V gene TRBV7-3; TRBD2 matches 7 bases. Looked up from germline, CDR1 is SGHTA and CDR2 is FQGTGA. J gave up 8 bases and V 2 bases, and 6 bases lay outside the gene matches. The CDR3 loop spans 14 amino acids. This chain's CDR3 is CASSLLGGSDEQFF. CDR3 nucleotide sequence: TGTGCCAGCAGCTTATTGGGCGGGAGTGATGAGCAGTTCTTC.

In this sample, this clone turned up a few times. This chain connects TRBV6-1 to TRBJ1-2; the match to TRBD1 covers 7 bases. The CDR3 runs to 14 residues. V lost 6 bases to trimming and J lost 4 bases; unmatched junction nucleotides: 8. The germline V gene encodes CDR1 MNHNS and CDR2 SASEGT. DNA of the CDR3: TGTGCCAGCAGGGGGACAGCTCGCGCCTATGGCTACACCTTC. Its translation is CASRGTARAYGYTF.

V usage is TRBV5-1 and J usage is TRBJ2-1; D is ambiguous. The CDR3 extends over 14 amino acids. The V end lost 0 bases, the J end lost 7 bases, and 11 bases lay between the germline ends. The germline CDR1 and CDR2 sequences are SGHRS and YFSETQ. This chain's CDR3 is CASSLESPWNEQFF. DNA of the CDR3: TGCGCCAGCAGCTTGGAGAGCCCGTGGAATGAGCAGTTCTTC.

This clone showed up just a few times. As DNA, the CDR3 is TGTGCCAGCAGCGTCGGACAGAGGGAGACCCAGTACTTC. Encoded protein: CASSVGQRETQYF. The chain links TRBV7-2 to TRBJ2-5; TRBD1 might be the D (6 bases). Germline V gene lookup returns CDR1 SGHTA and CDR2 FQGNSA. Trimming stripped 5 bases from V and 5 bases from J, with 12 bases between. This CDR3 is built from 13 residues.

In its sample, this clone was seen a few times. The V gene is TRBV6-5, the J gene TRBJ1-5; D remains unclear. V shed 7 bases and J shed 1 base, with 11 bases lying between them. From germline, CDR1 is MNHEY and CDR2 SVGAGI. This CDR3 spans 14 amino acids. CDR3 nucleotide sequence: TGTGCCAGCAAGGGCAGGATAAGCAATCAGCCCCAGCATTTT. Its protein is CASKGRISNQPQHF.

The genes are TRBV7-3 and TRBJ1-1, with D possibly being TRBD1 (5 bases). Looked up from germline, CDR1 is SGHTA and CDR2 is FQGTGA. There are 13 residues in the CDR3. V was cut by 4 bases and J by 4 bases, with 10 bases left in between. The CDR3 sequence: CASSSGPRTEAFF. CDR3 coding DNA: TGTGCCAGCAGCTCGGGGCCCCGCACTGAAGCTTTCTTT.

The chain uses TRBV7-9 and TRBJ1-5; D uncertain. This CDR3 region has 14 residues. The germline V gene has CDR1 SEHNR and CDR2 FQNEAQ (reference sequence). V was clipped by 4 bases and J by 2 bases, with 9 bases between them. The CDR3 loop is CASSSWEGNQPQHF. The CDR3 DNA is TGTGCCAGCAGCTCTTGGGAGGGCAATCAGCCCCAGCATTTT.

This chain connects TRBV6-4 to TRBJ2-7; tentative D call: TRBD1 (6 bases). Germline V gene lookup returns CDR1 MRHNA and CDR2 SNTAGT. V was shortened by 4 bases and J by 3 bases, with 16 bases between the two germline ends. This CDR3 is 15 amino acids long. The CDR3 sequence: CASSVSQGIIYEQYF. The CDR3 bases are TGTGCCAGCAGTGTGTCCCAGGGGATCATCTACGAGCAGTACTTC.

The CDR3 nucleotides read TGTGCCAGCAGCAAGCTCGGGTACAACCTGCAGAGCTCCTATAATTCACCCCTCCACTTT. It is translated as CASSKLGYNLQSSYNSPLHF. The chain links TRBV21-1 to TRBJ1-6. TRBV21-1 is a documented pseudogene. The CDR3 totals 20 residues.

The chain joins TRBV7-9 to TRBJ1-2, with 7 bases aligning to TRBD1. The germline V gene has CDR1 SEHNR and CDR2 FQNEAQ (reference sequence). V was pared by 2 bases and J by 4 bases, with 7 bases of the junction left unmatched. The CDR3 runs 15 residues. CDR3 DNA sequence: TGTGCCAGCAGCTTAACACCCGGGACAGCCTATGGCTACACCTTC. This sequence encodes CASSLTPGTAYGYTF.

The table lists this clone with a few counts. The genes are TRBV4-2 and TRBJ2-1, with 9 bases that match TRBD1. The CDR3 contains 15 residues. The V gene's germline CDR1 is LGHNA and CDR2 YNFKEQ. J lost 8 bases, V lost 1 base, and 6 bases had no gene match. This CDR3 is CASSQGDRADDEQFF. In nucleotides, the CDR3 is TGTGCCAGCAGCCAAGGGGACAGGGCGGACGATGAGCAGTTCTTC.